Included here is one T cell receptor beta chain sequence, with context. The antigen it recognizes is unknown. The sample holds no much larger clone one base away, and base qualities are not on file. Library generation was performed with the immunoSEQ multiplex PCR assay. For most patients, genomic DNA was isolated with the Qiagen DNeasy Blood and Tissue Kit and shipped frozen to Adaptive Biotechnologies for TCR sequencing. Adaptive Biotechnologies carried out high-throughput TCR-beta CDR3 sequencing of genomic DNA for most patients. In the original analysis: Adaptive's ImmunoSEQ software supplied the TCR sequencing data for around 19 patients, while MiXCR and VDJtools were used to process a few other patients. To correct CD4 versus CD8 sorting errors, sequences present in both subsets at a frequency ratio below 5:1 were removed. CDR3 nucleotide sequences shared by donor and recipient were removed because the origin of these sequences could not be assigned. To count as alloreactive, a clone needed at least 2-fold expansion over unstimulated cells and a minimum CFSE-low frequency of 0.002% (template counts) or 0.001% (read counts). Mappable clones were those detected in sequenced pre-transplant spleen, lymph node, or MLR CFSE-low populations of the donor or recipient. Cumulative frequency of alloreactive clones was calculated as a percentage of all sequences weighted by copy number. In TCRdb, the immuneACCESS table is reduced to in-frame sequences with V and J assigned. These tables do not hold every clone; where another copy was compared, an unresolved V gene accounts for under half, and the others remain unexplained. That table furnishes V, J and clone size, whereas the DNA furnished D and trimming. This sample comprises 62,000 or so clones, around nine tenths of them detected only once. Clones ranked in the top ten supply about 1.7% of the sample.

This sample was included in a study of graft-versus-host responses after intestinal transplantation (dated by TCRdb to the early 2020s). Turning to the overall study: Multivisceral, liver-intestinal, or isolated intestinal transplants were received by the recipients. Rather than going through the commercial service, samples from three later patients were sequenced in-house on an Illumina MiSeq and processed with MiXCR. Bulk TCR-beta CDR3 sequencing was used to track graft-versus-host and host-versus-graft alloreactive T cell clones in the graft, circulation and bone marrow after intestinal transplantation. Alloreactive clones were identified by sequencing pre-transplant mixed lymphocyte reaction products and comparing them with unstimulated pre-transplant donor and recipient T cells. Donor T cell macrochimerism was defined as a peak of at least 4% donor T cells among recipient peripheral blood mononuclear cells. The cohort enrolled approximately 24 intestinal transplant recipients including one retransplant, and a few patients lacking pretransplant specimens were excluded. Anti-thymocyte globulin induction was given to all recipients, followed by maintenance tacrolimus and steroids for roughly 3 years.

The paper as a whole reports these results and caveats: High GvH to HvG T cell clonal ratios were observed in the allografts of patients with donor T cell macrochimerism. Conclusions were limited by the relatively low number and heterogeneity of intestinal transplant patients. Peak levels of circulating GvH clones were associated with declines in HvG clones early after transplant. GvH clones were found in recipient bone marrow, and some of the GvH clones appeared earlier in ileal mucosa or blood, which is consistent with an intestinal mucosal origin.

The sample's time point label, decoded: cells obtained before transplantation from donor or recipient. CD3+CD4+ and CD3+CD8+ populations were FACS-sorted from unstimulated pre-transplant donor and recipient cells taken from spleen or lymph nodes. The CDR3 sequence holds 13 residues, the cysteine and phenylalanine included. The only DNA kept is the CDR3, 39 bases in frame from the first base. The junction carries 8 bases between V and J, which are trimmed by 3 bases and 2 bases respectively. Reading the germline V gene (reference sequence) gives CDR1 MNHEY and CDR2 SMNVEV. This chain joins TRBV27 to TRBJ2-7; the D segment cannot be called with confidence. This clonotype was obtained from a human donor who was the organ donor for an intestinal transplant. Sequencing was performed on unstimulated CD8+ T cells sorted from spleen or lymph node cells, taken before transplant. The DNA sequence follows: TGTGCCAGCAGTTTCCTCCCCCCCTACGAGCAGTACTTC. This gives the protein CASSFLPPYEQYF.